This TCR beta chain was observed in a study of identical twins. Broader study findings: Weaker excess sharing between twins was seen in beta out-of-frame sequences. Carriage of fewer insertions was seen in abundant cord blood beta clonotypes, whereas memory repertoires showed none.

TCRdb recomputed calls from the 5' RACE reads with MiXCR, one row per CDR3 protein. The data hold approximately 300,000 distinct CDR3 sequences, with nearly 9.5% observed a single time. The CDR3 consists of 16 residues. The V and J ends lost 0 bases and 0 bases respectively, with 11 bases between them. Looked up from germline, CDR1 is SGHAT and CDR2 is FQNNGV. This clonotype has just a few counts. Its antigen is not identified. Another study also made use of these data, one on yellow fever vaccine responses in identical twins.

The chain joins TRBV11-2 to TRBJ2-5, with no clear D. This clonotype was sampled from a woman under 30 in good health. Sequencing was done on a sample of CD8+ T cells sorted from blood. As DNA, the CDR3 is TGTGCCAGCAGCTTAGATATAAGGGCGTACCAAGAGACCCAGTACTTC. Translation: CASSLDIRAYQETQYF.